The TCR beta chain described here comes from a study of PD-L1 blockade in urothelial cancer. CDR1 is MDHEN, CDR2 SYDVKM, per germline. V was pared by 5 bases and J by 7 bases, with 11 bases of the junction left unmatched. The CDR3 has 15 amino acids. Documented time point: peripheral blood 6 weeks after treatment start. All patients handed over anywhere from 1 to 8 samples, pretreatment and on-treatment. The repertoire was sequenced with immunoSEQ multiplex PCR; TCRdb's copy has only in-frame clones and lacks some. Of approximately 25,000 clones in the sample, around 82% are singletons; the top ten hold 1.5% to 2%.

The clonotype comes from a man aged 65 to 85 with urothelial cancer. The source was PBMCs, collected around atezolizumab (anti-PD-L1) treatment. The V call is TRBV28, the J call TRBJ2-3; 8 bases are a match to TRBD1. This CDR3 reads CASSPDRAVVNTQYF. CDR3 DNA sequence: TGTGCCAGCAGTCCGGACAGGGCGGTCGTGAATACGCAGTATTTT.